This TCR beta chain was identified in a study of Ad26.COV2.S vaccination and SARS-CoV-2 variants. Study summary: Ad26.COV2.S, an intramuscular injection, was given once or twice 56 days apart. Study conclusions and caveats: The study found higher spike-specific TCR breadth in vaccine than placebo recipients. In vaccinated individuals, spike-specific CD8+ and CD4+ T cell responses reportedly displayed substantial breadth.

TCRdb keeps only in-frame clones here, not all; method: immunoSEQ multiplex PCR. Among hundreds of thousands of clones listed, approximately 85% were seen once. Turning to this clone: Its antigen is currently unknown.

Treatment here: 15 to 20 received Ad26.COV2.S at low or high dose, single or two shots; 5 received placebo; per-sample allocation not given. Material that was analyzed had been drawn on day 63 after the first vaccine or placebo injection. Boston supplied an adult donor aged 18-55 years. The CDR3 has 13 amino acids. Germline V gene data show CDR1 as MNHEY and CDR2 as SVGAGI. Trimming stripped 5 bases from V and 4 bases from J, with 11 bases between. This specimen was peripheral blood, taken in a trial of Ad26.COV2.S vaccine versus placebo. The receptor's source is a person between 18 and 65 years old who received the Ad26.COV2.S COVID-19 vaccine or a placebo. The chain couples TRBV6-5 to TRBJ1-2; weak D call: TRBD1 (5 bases). The CDR3 protein is CASSLNRLYGYTF. The CDR3 DNA reads TGTGCCAGCAGTCTCAACAGGCTCTATGGCTACACCTTC.